Each of the 25 T cell receptor beta chains below was sequenced from the same sample in a study of Graves' ophthalmopathy and Graves' hyperthyroidism. Amplification of the TCR beta CDR3 regions used RNA transcripts (as template). Scientists carried out first-round RT-PCR using HTBI primers and then a second-round multiplex PCR. TCRdb passed the multiplex PCR reads through MiXCR, listing each CDR3 protein once. The table records some 200,000 distinct CDR3 sequences, roughly 29% of them present only once. The sequenced sample was peripheral blood. These receptors were collected from a man aged 45-65 years with Graves' ophthalmopathy.

This clonotype was counted ten times or more. The chain employs TRBV3-1 and TRBJ2-7, with D unresolved. This CDR3 comprises 13 residues. Trimming removed 1 base from V and 3 bases from J, with 7 bases in between. CDR1 LGHDT and CDR2 YNNKEL come from the germline V gene (reference sequence). CDR3 amino acids: CASSQAGYYEQYF. The CDR3, as DNA: TGTGCCAGCAGCCAAGCAGGATACTACGAGCAGTACTTC.

This clonotype came up many times. The V gene is TRBV6-1, the J gene TRBJ2-5; 8 nucleotides line up with TRBD2. V was clipped by 3 bases and J by 4 bases; unmatched bases: 7. Germline-derived CDR1 and CDR2 are MNHNS and SASEGT. There are 15 residues in the CDR3. The CDR3 is CASSDGREVGETQYF. Here the CDR3 DNA reads TGTGCCAGCAGTGACGGGAGGGAGGTGGGAGAGACCCAGTACTTC.

This clonotype was detected many times. This chain connects TRBV12-3 or TRBV12-4 to TRBJ2-2; tentatively, D is TRBD1 or TRBD2 (5 bases each). This CDR3 is 15 amino acids long. The V end was cut by 8 bases, the J end by 4 bases, with 17 bases between. In nucleotides, the CDR3 is TGTGCCAGCCTCACGGGAAGGGGTTTCACCGGGGAGCTGTTTTTT. This codes for CASLTGRGFTGELFF.

There are many counts of this clonotype. The chain has TRBV12-3 or TRBV12-4 and TRBJ2-7, with 13 positions matching TRBD2. There are 15 residues in the CDR3. V lost 5 bases to trimming and J lost 5 bases; unmatched junction nucleotides: 6. The CDR3 sequence is CASSTTSGRTNEQYF. The CDR3 nucleotides are TGTGCCAGCAGTACGACTAGCGGGAGGACCAACGAGCAGTACTTC.

V and J are TRBV15 and TRBJ2-7; no clear D gene. The CDR3 has 15 residues. Trimming shortened V by 0 bases and J by 0 bases, and 9 bases separated the two germline ends. CDR1 and CDR2 from the germline V gene are LNHNV and YYDKDF (reference sequence). CDR3 sequence reads: CATSREAGYSYEQYF. The CDR3 nucleotides read TGTGCCACCAGCAGAGAAGCTGGCTACTCCTACGAGCAGTACTTC.

The V and J genes are TRBV28 and TRBJ1-2; D is unresolved. V dropped 5 bases and J dropped 4 bases, with 17 bases sitting between them. CDR3 length: 15 residues. Germline-derived CDR1 and CDR2 are MDHEN and SYDVKM. CDR3 bases: TGTGCCAGCAGTCCCAGCGGGAGCCACTCCTATGGCTACACCTTC. It codes for CASSPSGSHSYGYTF.

This clonotype was observed at least ten times. This rearrangement joins TRBV20-1 to TRBJ1-1; D possibly corresponds to TRBD1 (5 bases). Germline assignment: CDR1 DFQATT and CDR2 SNEGSKA (reference sequence). This CDR3 has 17 residues. V was trimmed by 5 bases and J by 0 bases, leaving 22 bases between them. Here the CDR3 reads CSAGGIREGNLNTEAFF. CDR3 DNA: TGCAGTGCTGGGGGGATCAGGGAGGGGAATTTGAACACTGAAGCTTTCTTT.

This clonotype has just a few counts. The CDR3 reads CASSLDGWTVPPQPQHF. For the CDR3, the DNA is TGTGCCAGCAGCTTAGACGGGTGGACAGTACCCCCTCAGCCCCAGCATTTT. The chain carries TRBV11-2 and TRBJ1-5, with D perhaps TRBD1 (6 bases). V was pared by 0 bases and J by 6 bases, with 18 bases between. Germline assignment: CDR1 SGHAT and CDR2 FQNNGV. There are 17 residues in the CDR3.

Ten or more counts support this clonotype. V gene TRBV4-1 combines with J gene TRBJ2-7, with TRBD1 identical over 8 bases. The V gene's germline CDR1 is MGHRA and CDR2 YSYEKL. The CDR3 totals 15 residues. The trim removed 0 bases at V and 3 bases at J, leaving 4 bases unmatched. CDR3 coding DNA: TGCGCCAGCAGCCAAGAGAACAGGGGGTTCTACGAGCAGTACTTC. Protein sequence: CASSQENRGFYEQYF.

This clonotype has ten or more counts. The chain uses TRBV19 and TRBJ2-7; D perhaps matches TRBD1 (6 bases). Germline V lookup: CDR1 LNHDA, CDR2 SQIVND (reference sequence). Trimming cost V 6 bases and J 3 bases, with 21 bases left between them. CDR3 length: 16 residues. CDR3 protein: CASSPGTPGRDYEQYF. The DNA for the CDR3 is TGTGCCAGTAGCCCAGGGACACCAGGAAGGGACTACGAGCAGTACTTC.

The chain uses TRBV12-3 or TRBV12-4 and TRBJ1-1; D unresolved. With 1 base removed from V and 3 bases from J, the gap between germline ends came to 9 bases. The CDR3 runs 14 residues. The CDR3 nucleotides are TGTGCCAGCAGTTTAGGGCAGACCTACACTGAAGCTTTCTTT. The encoded protein is CASSLGQTYTEAFF.

At least ten counts were recorded for this clonotype. The gene calls are TRBV7-9 and TRBJ1-2, with a tentative D call TRBD1 (5 bases). Germline V CDR1 and CDR2: SEHNR, FQNEAQ (reference sequence). This CDR3 is built from 14 residues. V gave up 0 bases and J gave up 6 bases, with 11 bases separating them. The chain's CDR3 is CASSLAGTANGYTF. DNA of the CDR3: TGTGCCAGCAGCTTAGCCGGGACGGCGAATGGCTACACCTTC.

The sample holds many counts of this clonotype. The CDR3 sequence is CASSSLAEAVHEQYF. CDR3 sequence (DNA): TGCGCCAGCAGCTCACTAGCGGAAGCGGTCCACGAGCAGTACTTC. The chain carries TRBV5-1 and TRBJ2-7; TRBD2 matches 8 bases. Looked up from germline, CDR1 is SGHRS and CDR2 is YFSETQ. This CDR3 contains 15 residues. With 3 bases clipped from V and 5 bases from J, the junction kept 10 bases outside the gene matches. Full variable domain (outside the CDR3, taken from reference TRBV5-1 and TRBJ2-7): KAGVTQTPRYLIKTRGQQVTLSCSPISGHRSVSWYQQTPGQGLQFLFEYFSETQRNKGNFPGRFSGRQFSNSRSEMNVSTLELGDSALYLCASSSLAEAVHEQYFGPGTRLTVT.

This clonotype was recorded many times. The chain combines TRBV6-2 or TRBV6-3 with TRBJ2-7; TRBD2 aligns across 11 bases. With 0 bases clipped from V and 4 bases from J, the junction kept 17 bases outside the gene matches. The germline V gene encodes CDR1 MNHEY and CDR2 SVGEGT. The CDR3 length is 20 residues. CDR3 region: CASSYSSSGSLAGVFYEQYF. DNA of the CDR3: TGTGCCAGCAGTTACTCGAGCTCAGGGTCACTAGCGGGAGTCTTTTACGAGCAGTACTTC.

This clonotype was detected ten times or more. The chain joins TRBV6-5 to TRBJ2-2; 7 bases align to TRBD1. Germline V lookup: CDR1 MNHEY, CDR2 SVGAGI. Unmatched junction bases numbered 6, after V lost 0 bases and J lost 2 bases. This CDR3 has 17 amino acids. The CDR3 sequence: CASSYSSGGRNTGELFF. CDR3 bases: TGTGCCAGCAGTTACTCGTCAGGGGGACGCAACACCGGGGAGCTGTTTTTT.

This clonotype was recorded many times. In nucleotides, the CDR3 is TGTGCCAGTAGTATTGCCGGGAGCTCTTACGAGCAGTACTTC. Amino acid sequence: CASSIAGSSYEQYF. This chain connects TRBV19 to TRBJ2-7; perhaps TRBD2 as D (6 bases). From germline, CDR1 is LNHDA and CDR2 SQIVND (reference sequence). This CDR3 has 14 residues. V dropped 3 bases and J dropped 4 bases, with 13 bases sitting between them.

There are many counts of this clonotype. V usage is TRBV14 and J usage is TRBJ2-6; TRBD1 is a possible D gene (6 bases). V was pared by 1 base and J by 0 bases, with 22 bases between. Germline CDR1 SGHDN, CDR2 FVKESK. The CDR3 is 21 residues long. CDR3 residues: CASSQVFATAGQFSGANVLTF. The DNA of the CDR3 is TGTGCCAGCAGCCAAGTTTTCGCAACGGCAGGACAGTTCTCTGGGGCCAACGTCCTGACTTTC. The variable domain in full, completed from reference TRBV14 and TRBJ2-6, reads EAGVTQFPSHSVIEKGQTVTLRCDPISGHDNLYWYRRVMGKEIKFLLHFVKESKQDESGMPNNRFLAERTGGTYSTLKVQPAELEDSGVYFCASSQVFATAGQFSGANVLTFGAGSRLTVL.

In this sample, this clonotype turned up many times. The chain recombines TRBV5-1 with TRBJ2-5, with TRBD1 as a possible D gene (6 bases). This CDR3 region has 14 residues. V lost 4 bases, J lost 6 bases, and 16 bases lay in between. The germline V gene has CDR1 SGHRS and CDR2 YFSETQ. The CDR3 region is CASSPRTAKQTQYF. DNA for the CDR3: TGCGCCAGCAGCCCCCGGACAGCAAAGCAGACCCAGTACTTC.

The chain combines TRBV7-2 with TRBJ2-5, with TRBD2 matching 12 bases. The length of the CDR3 is 14 residues. The V gene's germline CDR1 is SGHTA and CDR2 FQGNSA. V shed 2 bases, J shed 5 bases, and the junction held 0 bases outside the gene matches. The CDR3, as DNA: TGTGCCAGCAGCTTAACTAGCGGGGGGGAGACCCAGTACTTC. Translated, it gives CASSLTSGGETQYF.

V usage is TRBV4-3 and J usage is TRBJ1-1; D may be TRBD1 (5 bases). The CDR3 spans 15 residues. Between the trimmed V and J ends, which lost 0 bases and 2 bases, there was a span of 10 bases. The germline CDR1 and CDR2 sequences are LGHNA and YSLEER. Written as DNA, the CDR3 is TGCGCCAGCAGCCAAGACCGACGGACAAACACTGAAGCTTTCTTT. Amino acids: CASSQDRRTNTEAFF.

This clonotype was seen at least ten times. The rearrangement uses TRBV18 and TRBJ1-5; D unclear. This CDR3 region has 13 residues. Germline V gene sequence: CDR1 KGHSH, CDR2 LQKENI. V lost 6 bases to trimming and J lost 6 bases, with 12 bases between them. CDR3: CASSKGDPQPQHF. In DNA, the CDR3 is TGTGCCAGCTCGAAGGGAGACCCTCAGCCCCAGCATTTT.

This clonotype was recorded many times. The rearrangement uses TRBV6-1 and TRBJ1-5; possibly TRBD1 for D (6 bases). The V end was cut by 5 bases, the J end by 5 bases, with 16 bases between. Germline V gene sequence: CDR1 MNHNS, CDR2 SASEGT. The CDR3 is 15 residues long. In DNA form, the CDR3 reads TGTGCCAGCAGTACGATGACAGGTTTTTATCAGCCCCAGCATTTT. Translating gives CASSTMTGFYQPQHF.

This clonotype was observed at least ten times. This chain connects TRBV24-1 to TRBJ2-7; TRBD1 aligns across 7 bases. The CDR3 is made up of 14 amino acids. J was trimmed by 1 base and V by 7 bases; bases with no gene match: 6. From germline, CDR1 is KGHDR and CDR2 SFDVKD. The chain's CDR3 is CATRDRDSSYEQYF. DNA for the CDR3: TGTGCCACCAGAGACCGGGACAGTTCCTACGAGCAGTACTTC.

This clonotype was found many times. The chain links TRBV11-3 to TRBJ2-7, with 7 bases identical to TRBD1. Germline-derived CDR1 and CDR2 are SGHNT and YENEEA. V lost 5 bases to trimming and J lost 4 bases; unmatched junction nucleotides: 8. The CDR3 spans 14 residues. This CDR3 reads CASSRDRAGYEQYF. CDR3 nucleotides: TGTGCCAGCAGCCGAGACAGGGCTGGGTACGAGCAGTACTTC.

This clonotype was detected many times. V usage is TRBV15 and J usage is TRBJ2-2, with 7 bases matching TRBD1. Germline CDR1 LNHNV, CDR2 YYDKDF (reference sequence). CDR3 length: 15 amino acids. V lost 6 bases and J lost 2; bases outside the gene matches: 6. DNA for the CDR3: TGTGCCACCAGGTGGACAGGCGTTAACACCGGGGAGCTGTTTTTT. It is translated as CATRWTGVNTGELFF.